This is a list of T cell receptor beta chains from one sample in a study of T cell responses to AZD1222 COVID-19 vaccine. Profiled with immunoSEQ multiplex PCR; TCRdb holds only in-frame clones, not every one. The table includes about 120,000 clones, around 87% detected once. The sequencing used peripheral blood, collected on day 0 of AZD1222 vaccination. The receptors come from an adult in good health. Both conserved end residues are trimmed from each CDR3. Each record gives: clone size, J gene, V gene, CDR3 protein. Expanded clones are given a class, and other clones once, few, many or no size at all.

abundance: NA; j_gene: TRBJ1-2; v_gene: TRBV6-5; CDR3aa: ASSPRTGGNYGYT
abundance: few; j_gene: TRBJ1-6; v_gene: TRBV19; CDR3aa: ASQTGTNSPLH
abundance: NA; j_gene: TRBJ2-2; v_gene: TRBV11-2; CDR3aa: ASSFGTLNTGELF
abundance: NA; j_gene: TRBJ2-3; v_gene: TRBV6-5; CDR3aa: ASRAWVSDTQY
abundance: NA; j_gene: TRBJ1-1; v_gene: TRBV10-3; CDR3aa: AASGGTEAF
abundance: NA; j_gene: TRBJ1-4; v_gene: TRBV5-6; CDR3aa: ASRFTGGSEKLF
abundance: once; j_gene: TRBJ1-1; v_gene: TRBV5-1; CDR3aa: ASSPSGEHTEAF
abundance: once; j_gene: TRBJ1-2; v_gene: TRBV19; CDR3aa: ASSIPESPRGYT
abundance: NA; j_gene: TRBJ1-6; v_gene: TRBV7-8; CDR3aa: ASSSNPGSSYNSPLH
abundance: NA; j_gene: TRBJ2-6; v_gene: TRBV19; CDR3aa: ASSEQGAGANVLT
abundance: NA; j_gene: TRBJ1-1; v_gene: TRBV7-3; CDR3aa: ASSFAVMNTEAF
abundance: NA; j_gene: TRBJ2-5; v_gene: TRBV7-2; CDR3aa: ASSLVAGEVQETQY
abundance: few; j_gene: TRBJ1-1; v_gene: TRBV5-1; CDR3aa: ASSLGGDLTEAF
abundance: NA; j_gene: TRBJ2-3; v_gene: TRBV12-5; CDR3aa: ASGSSEDSTDTQY
abundance: few; j_gene: TRBJ1-4; v_gene: TRBV7-2; CDR3aa: ASSLGGSEKLF
abundance: NA; j_gene: TRBJ1-2; v_gene: TRBV6-2/TRBV6-3; CDR3aa: ASSYSAREVVLGYT
abundance: NA; j_gene: TRBJ2-7; v_gene: TRBV29-1; CDR3aa: SVTLASYEQY
abundance: NA; j_gene: TRBJ2-7; v_gene: TRBV18; CDR3aa: ASSPKGDYEQY
abundance: NA; j_gene: TRBJ1-2; v_gene: TRBV12-3/TRBV12-4; CDR3aa: ASSLGQGYT
abundance: NA; j_gene: TRBJ1-1; v_gene: TRBV7-9; CDR3aa: ASSRRKNTEAF
abundance: NA; j_gene: TRBJ1-2; v_gene: TRBV11-2; CDR3aa: ASSSRQVGNYGYT
abundance: NA; j_gene: TRBJ1-1; v_gene: TRBV7-9; CDR3aa: ASSLVANTEAF
abundance: NA; j_gene: TRBJ2-1; v_gene: TRBV4-2; CDR3aa: ASSQGHRVNEQF
abundance: once; j_gene: TRBJ2-2; v_gene: TRBV19; CDR3aa: ASGNTGELF
abundance: NA; j_gene: TRBJ1-6; v_gene: TRBV2; CDR3aa: ASSELTGGNSPLH
abundance: NA; j_gene: TRBJ1-1; v_gene: TRBV7-2; CDR3aa: ASSLPVRGWNTEAF
abundance: NA; j_gene: TRBJ1-6; v_gene: TRBV6-5; CDR3aa: ASGQTGGYNSPLH
abundance: NA; j_gene: TRBJ1-3; v_gene: TRBV7-6; CDR3aa: ASSLAQGSGNTIY
abundance: NA; j_gene: TRBJ2-5; v_gene: TRBV2; CDR3aa: ASSWLAGGQTQY
abundance: NA; j_gene: TRBJ2-5; v_gene: TRBV5-5; CDR3aa: ASSLELLVQETQY
abundance: few; j_gene: TRBJ1-6; v_gene: TRBV2; CDR3aa: ASMPDNNSPLH